Listed below are T cell receptor beta chains from one sample, sequenced in a study of T-cell reconstitution after alpha-beta-depleted transplantation in children. MiXCR was run by TCRdb on the PCR reads, yielding one entry per CDR3 protein. The sample carries roughly 350,000 distinct CDR3 sequences, 15% to 20% recorded once. Sample: PBMCs, mostly from graft donor cells, taken 360 days after TCRalphabeta/CD19-depleted stem cell transplant. These receptor sequences come from a male patient between 2 and 15 years old who had a stem cell transplant for acute lymphoblastic leukemia, so the T cells may come from the graft donor. Both conserved end residues are part of each CDR3. A D gene is named only where the DNA matches it firmly. Clone size is stated in some rows and not others, as once, few, many or a class when expanded.

V	D	length	J	size	DNA	CDR3
TRBV7-2	NA	13	TRBJ2-5	NA	TGTGCCAGCAGCTTATTTACGGAAGAGACCCAGTACTTC	CASSLFTEETQYF
TRBV20-1	TRBD2	15	TRBJ2-7	few	TGCAGTGCTCCCCACCGACTAGCGGGAGACCACGAGCAGTACTTC	CSAPHRLAGDHEQYF
TRBV7-8	TRBD2	17	TRBJ2-5	NA	TGTGCCAGCAGCCCATTTAGGGTAGCGGGAACTGAAGAGACCCAGTACTTC	CASSPFRVAGTEETQYF
TRBV25-1	TRBD1	14	TRBJ2-7	once	TGTGCCAGCAGAAGAGGGACAGGGGTCTACGAGCAGTACTTC	CASRRGTGVYEQYF
TRBV20-1	TRBD1	15	TRBJ2-4	NA	TGCAGTGCCAAGCTCGACACGGGACAGGGACACATTCAGTACTTC	CSAKLDTGQGHIQYF
TRBV5-1	NA	13	TRBJ2-2	many	TGCGCCAGCAGCTTGGTCCCCACCGGGGAGCTGTTTTTT	CASSLVPTGELFF
TRBV4-2	NA	13	TRBJ2-7	NA	TGTGCCAGCAGCCAAGGAGAAACCTACGAGCAGTACTTC	CASSQGETYEQYF
TRBV11-2	TRBD1	18	TRBJ1-4	few	TGTGCCAGCAGCTCTCCGACAGGGGGCAGGACAACTAATGAAAAACTGTTTTTT	CASSSPTGGRTTNEKLFF
TRBV7-2	NA	12	TRBJ1-6	few	TGTGCCAGCAGCCCAACTAATTCACCCCTCCACTTT	CASSPTNSPLHF
TRBV6-5	NA	12	TRBJ2-1	few	TGTGCCAGCAGTACCCAGGGGATTGAGCAGTTCTTC	CASSTQGIEQFF
TRBV30	TRBD1	18	TRBJ1-6	many	TGTGCCTGGAGTGTAAGGACAGGGGCCTCCGGTGGGAATTCACCCCTCCACTTT	CAWSVRTGASGGNSPLHF
TRBV20-1	NA	14	TRBJ2-1	NA	TGCAGTGCTAGCGCCGGGACTGCCTACAATGAGCAGTTCTTC	CSASAGTAYNEQFF
TRBV5-6	NA	14	TRBJ2-5	many	TGTGCCAGCAGCTTGGGTTGGTGGCGGGAGACCCAGTACTTC	CASSLGWWRETQYF
TRBV14	NA	14	TRBJ2-1	NA	TGTGCCAGCAGCCAAGATTTCTTGTACAATGAGCAGTTCTTC	CASSQDFLYNEQFF
TRBV4-1	NA	11	TRBJ1-4	many	TGCGCCAGCAGCCCTGGTGAAAAACTGTTTTTT	CASSPGEKLFF
TRBV28	NA	15	TRBJ1-3	few	TGTGCCAGCAGTTTTGGTGTCCTCTCTGGAAACACCATATATTTT	CASSFGVLSGNTIYF
TRBV9	NA	15	TRBJ2-2	NA	TGTGCCAGCAGCGTGGGCGGCGGGAACACCGGGGAGCTGTTTTTT	CASSVGGGNTGELFF
TRBV11-2	TRBD2	16	TRBJ2-5	few	TGTGCCAGCAGCTTGGGACTCCCTAGCGGACAAGAGACCCAGTACTTC	CASSLGLPSGQETQYF
TRBV7-8	NA	14	TRBJ2-7	NA	TGTGCCAGCAGCTTAGGGGGGGCGTTCTACGAGCAGTACTTC	CASSLGGAFYEQYF
TRBV7-3	TRBD1	14	TRBJ1-6	few	TGTGCCAGCAGCTTTTTGGGACAGGTTTCACCCCTCCACTTT	CASSFLGQVSPLHF
TRBV29-1	NA	11	TRBJ2-5	NA	TGCAGTGGGGGATTACTTGAGACCCAGTACTTC	CSGGLLETQYF
TRBV5-5	NA	15	TRBJ2-3	many	TGTGCCAGCAGCCCGGACTGGATTAGCACAGATACGCAGTATTTT	CASSPDWISTDTQYF
TRBV12-3/TRBV12-4	NA	19	TRBJ2-2	few	TGTGCCAGCACTCTGCGGCGGAACCTGGCGGGGGCCCCCGGCGGGGAGCTGTTTTTT	CASTLRRNLAGAPGGELFF
TRBV5-1	TRBD2	16	TRBJ2-1	NA	TGCGCCAGCTTCAGGTGGGGACTAGCGGGAGGCGGTGAGCAGTTCTTC	CASFRWGLAGGGEQFF
TRBV29-1	TRBD2	15	TRBJ2-7	many	TGCAGCGTTGAAGGGACTAGCGGGAGCAGGTACGAGCAGTACTTC	CSVEGTSGSRYEQYF
TRBV12-3/TRBV12-4	TRBD2	15	TRBJ2-5	few	TGTGCCAGCAAGGCTAGCGGCCTGAGACAAGAGACCCAGTACTTC	CASKASGLRQETQYF
TRBV9	TRBD2	17	TRBJ2-2	NA	TGTGCCAGCAGCACCCGCGGACTAGCGGGAAACACCGGGGAGCTGTTTTTT	CASSTRGLAGNTGELFF
TRBV12-3/TRBV12-4	NA	14	TRBJ2-3	many	TGTGCCAGCAGTTTGTGGCATCCCACAGATACGCAGTATTTT	CASSLWHPTDTQYF
TRBV28	NA	16	TRBJ2-5	few	TGTGCCAGCACCCTCAGGGGGAGGGGATACCAAGAGACCCAGTACTTC	CASTLRGRGYQETQYF
TRBV29-1	NA	12	TRBJ1-4	few	TGCAGCGTTGCGGGGGTTAATGAAAAACTGTTTTTT	CSVAGVNEKLFF
TRBV12-3/TRBV12-4	TRBD2	16	TRBJ2-1	many	TGTGCCAGCAGCCTAAGCCTAGCGGGAACCTACAATGAGCAGTTCTTC	CASSLSLAGTYNEQFF
TRBV7-8	NA	15	TRBJ2-7	NA	TGTGCCAGCAGCTTGAGGGCGGCGTCCTCCTACGAGCAGTACTTC	CASSLRAASSYEQYF
TRBV4-1	NA	15	TRBJ1-1	few	TGCGCCAGCAGCCAAGAGATGGGGGTGAACACTGAAGCTTTCTTT	CASSQEMGVNTEAFF
TRBV20-1	TRBD1	13	TRBJ1-1	few	TGCAGTGCTATGGGACAGTATTACACTGAAGCTTTCTTT	CSAMGQYYTEAFF
TRBV4-3	TRBD1	16	TRBJ2-2	few	TGCGCCAGCAGCCAAGGGACAGGGGGCCTTACCGGGGAGCTGTTTTTT	CASSQGTGGLTGELFF
TRBV12-3/TRBV12-4	TRBD2	13	TRBJ2-7	few	TGTGCCAGCAGTCCTCCTGGGACTAGCCTCCAGTACTTC	CASSPPGTSLQYF
TRBV12-3/TRBV12-4	NA	15	TRBJ2-5	few	TGTGCCAGCAGCCCACAGTTATTCGGGCCAGAGACCCAGTACTTC	CASSPQLFGPETQYF
TRBV9	TRBD2	14	TRBJ2-7	many	TGTGCCAGCAGCGTAGGATCTAGCGGGTACGAGCAGTACTTC	CASSVGSSGYEQYF
TRBV20-1	TRBD1	14	TRBJ2-3	many	TGCAGTGCCCCGGGACAGGGAACAGGGGATACGCAGTATTTT	CSAPGQGTGDTQYF
TRBV5-6	NA	19	TRBJ2-3	few	TGTGCCAGCAGCGAGATTAACAGGGTCCTACGTCTTAGCACAGATACGCAGTATTTT	CASSEINRVLRLSTDTQYF
TRBV27	NA	14	TRBJ2-7	few	TGTGCCAGCAGTCTCCTCGTAGGCTCCTACGAGCAGTACTTC	CASSLLVGSYEQYF
TRBV7-9	NA	14	TRBJ1-2	NA	TGTGCCAGCAGCCCGCCCCTTATCATGGGCGGCTACACCTTC	CASSPPLIMGGYTF
TRBV5-1	NA	13	TRBJ2-7	NA	TGCGCCAGCAGTCCTGGGGACTTCTACGAGCAGTACTTC	CASSPGDFYEQYF
TRBV4-1	TRBD1	15	TRBJ1-4	NA	TGCGCCAGCCAAGTGGACAGGGGCGGTGGTGAAAAACTGTTTTTT	CASQVDRGGGEKLFF
TRBV7-6	NA	15	TRBJ2-3	few	TGTGCCAGCAGCTTCGCAGGTTGGGGCACAGATACGCAGTATTTT	CASSFAGWGTDTQYF
TRBV6-2/TRBV6-3	NA	12	TRBJ2-3	NA	TGTGCCAGCAGCCTCTCGTCAGTGGCGCAGTATTTT	CASSLSSVAQYF